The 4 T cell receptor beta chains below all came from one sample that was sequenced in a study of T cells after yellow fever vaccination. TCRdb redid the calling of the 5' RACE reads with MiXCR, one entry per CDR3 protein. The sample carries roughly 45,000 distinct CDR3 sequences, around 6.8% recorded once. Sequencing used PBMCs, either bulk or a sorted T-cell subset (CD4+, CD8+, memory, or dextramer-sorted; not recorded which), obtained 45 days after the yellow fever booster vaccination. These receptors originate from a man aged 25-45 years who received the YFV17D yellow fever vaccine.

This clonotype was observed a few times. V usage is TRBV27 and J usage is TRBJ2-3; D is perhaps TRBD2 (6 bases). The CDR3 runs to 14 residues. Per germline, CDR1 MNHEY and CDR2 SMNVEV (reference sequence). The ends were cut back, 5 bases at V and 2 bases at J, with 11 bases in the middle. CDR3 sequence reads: CASSQERVTDTQYF. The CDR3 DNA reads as TGTGCCAGCAGTCAGGAGCGGGTCACAGATACGCAGTATTTT.

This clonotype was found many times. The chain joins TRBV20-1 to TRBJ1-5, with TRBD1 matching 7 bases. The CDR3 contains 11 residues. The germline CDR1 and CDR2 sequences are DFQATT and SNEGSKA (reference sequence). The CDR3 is CVTGVGQPQHF. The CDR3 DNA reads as TGCGTCACAGGGGTAGGTCAGCCCCAGCATTTT.

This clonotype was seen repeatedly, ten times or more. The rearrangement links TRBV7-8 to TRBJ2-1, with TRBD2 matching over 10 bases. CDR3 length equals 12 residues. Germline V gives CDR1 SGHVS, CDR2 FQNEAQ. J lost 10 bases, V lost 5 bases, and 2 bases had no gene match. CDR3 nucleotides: TGTGCCAGCAGCCATAGCGGGAGGGAGCAGTTCTTC. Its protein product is CASSHSGREQFF.

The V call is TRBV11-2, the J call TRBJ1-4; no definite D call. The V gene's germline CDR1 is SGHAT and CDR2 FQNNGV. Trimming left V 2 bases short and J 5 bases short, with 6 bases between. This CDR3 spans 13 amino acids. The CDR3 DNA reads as TGTGCCAGCAGCTTATCCCAGAATGAAAAACTGTTTTTT. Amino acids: CASSLSQNEKLFF.